This TCR beta chain was identified in a study of a mutant IDH1 vaccine in newly diagnosed glioma. Trimming took off 1 base at V and 2 bases at J, with 10 bases between the two ends. The CDR3 runs to 15 residues. Germline assignment: CDR1 SGDLS and CDR2 YYNGEE. Sequenced by immunoSEQ multiplex PCR; TCRdb stores in-frame clones only, minus some. The sample shows about 92,000 clones, roughly 80% of them seen only once. Specified time point: baseline, week 1 (first vaccination visit). Treatment reported: pre-vaccination baseline after standard-of-care therapy. The material was PBMCs, obtained from a glioma patient treated with radiotherapy, temozolomide or both. The rearrangement links TRBV9 to TRBJ2-1, with D uncertain. The clonotype comes from a woman in her forties or fifties with glioma. The CDR3 nucleotides are TGTGCCAGCAGCGTAACGAGTTACACCTACAATGAGCAGTTCTTC. Translation: CASSVTSYTYNEQFF.